This T cell receptor (beta chain) was sequenced for a study of shared clonotypes between healthy human individuals. Those who donated were healthy HIV-negative adults, with no recent acute infections or vaccinations reported. The germline V and J ends were trimmed by 5 bases and 0 bases, with 13 bases remaining between them. The CDR3 covers 15 residues. CDR1 and CDR2 (germline): SGHRS, YFSETQ. Clones were sequenced by immunoSEQ multiplex PCR, and TCRdb holds only the in-frame ones, with some missing. The table has millions of clones, approximately 94% seen once. Sequencing was done on a sample of naive CD4+ T cells sorted from blood. Subset defined: CD45RA+ positively selected. V gene TRBV5-1 combines with J gene TRBJ2-3; a weak D match, TRBD2 (6 bases). This TCR derives from a young man in good health. CDR3 in DNA: TGCGCCAGCAGTCCGGACGGGACTAGCACAGATACGCAGTATTTT. Its translation is CASSPDGTSTDTQYF.